These T cell receptor beta chains were read from a single sample in a study of T cell changes during pregnancy in multiple sclerosis. Data came from immunoSEQ multiplex PCR; TCRdb stores just in-frame clones and leaves some out. The table lists around 100,000 clones, just over 90% of them singletons. This material consisted of peripheral blood, taken after pregnancy. These TCRs come from a female donor with multiple sclerosis, enrolled in a pregnancy study. CDR3s include the opening cysteine and the closing phenylalanine or tryptophan. The order of the fields is J gene, clone size, D gene, V gene, CDR3 protein, CDR3 DNA. D genes are given only for firm matches. Part of the rows lack a size; the others show once, few, many or a class for expanded clones.

J gene: TRBJ2-3; clone size: NA; D gene: NA; V gene: TRBV2; CDR3 protein: CASFLTDTQYF; CDR3 DNA: TGTGCCAGCTTTCTAACAGATACGCAGTATTTT
J gene: TRBJ1-3; clone size: NA; D gene: NA; V gene: TRBV5-1; CDR3 protein: CASSLEGGVTQRNTIYF; CDR3 DNA: TGCGCCAGCAGCTTGGAAGGAGGGGTAACACAGCGAAACACCATATATTTT
J gene: TRBJ2-3; clone size: NA; D gene: NA; V gene: TRBV10-3; CDR3 protein: CAISESGSDNPYTQYF; CDR3 DNA: TGTGCCATCAGTGAGTCGGGTAGCGACAACCCATATACGCAGTATTTT
J gene: TRBJ2-2; clone size: NA; D gene: NA; V gene: TRBV7-9; CDR3 protein: CASSSPAGSVGELFF; CDR3 DNA: TGTGCCAGCAGCTCGCCTGCAGGGTCGGTCGGGGAGCTGTTTTTT
J gene: TRBJ1-2; clone size: NA; D gene: TRBD1; V gene: TRBV5-1; CDR3 protein: CASSRSGQGHGYTF; CDR3 DNA: TGCGCCAGCAGCCGCTCGGGACAGGGGCATGGCTACACCTTC
J gene: TRBJ1-6; clone size: NA; D gene: NA; V gene: TRBV14; CDR3 protein: CASSQAGLSSYNSPLHF; CDR3 DNA: TGTGCCAGCAGCCAAGCAGGACTCAGCTCCTATAATTCACCCCTCCACTTT
J gene: TRBJ1-3; clone size: NA; D gene: TRBD1; V gene: TRBV6-5; CDR3 protein: CASRRDRVTGNTIYF; CDR3 DNA: TGTGCCAGCAGGCGGGACAGGGTGACTGGAAACACCATATATTTT
J gene: TRBJ2-3; clone size: NA; D gene: TRBD2; V gene: TRBV11-1; CDR3 protein: CASTKGLAGLSTDTQYF; CDR3 DNA: TGTGCCAGCACCAAGGGACTAGCGGGGCTTAGCACAGATACGCAGTATTTT
J gene: TRBJ2-3; clone size: NA; D gene: TRBD1; V gene: TRBV15; CDR3 protein: CATTPTGSGTDTQYF; CDR3 DNA: TGTGCCACCACCCCGACAGGGTCGGGCACAGATACGCAGTATTTT
J gene: TRBJ1-1; clone size: NA; D gene: NA; V gene: TRBV6-5; CDR3 protein: CASSYTASHSEAFF; CDR3 DNA: TGTGCCAGCAGTTACACCGCCTCCCACAGTGAAGCTTTCTTT
J gene: TRBJ2-2; clone size: NA; D gene: TRBD1; V gene: TRBV5-1; CDR3 protein: CASSPGDRDTGELFF; CDR3 DNA: TGCGCCAGCAGCCCGGGTGACAGGGACACCGGGGAGCTGTTTTTT
J gene: TRBJ2-2; clone size: once; D gene: NA; V gene: TRBV7-2; CDR3 protein: CASSPPSAGNTGELFF; CDR3 DNA: TGTGCCAGCAGCCCCCCTAGCGCTGGGAACACCGGGGAGCTGTTTTTT
J gene: TRBJ2-2; clone size: NA; D gene: NA; V gene: TRBV6-4; CDR3 protein: CASSDSSGGTGELFF; CDR3 DNA: TGTGCCAGCAGTGACTCGTCAGGAGGCACCGGGGAGCTGTTTTTT
J gene: TRBJ2-2; clone size: NA; D gene: NA; V gene: TRBV9; CDR3 protein: CASSVAGRHYTGELFF; CDR3 DNA: TGTGCCAGCAGCGTAGCTGGTAGACATTACACCGGGGAGCTGTTTTTT
J gene: TRBJ1-1; clone size: NA; D gene: NA; V gene: TRBV19; CDR3 protein: CASSSPNSGNTEAFF; CDR3 DNA: TGTGCCAGTAGTAGCCCGAATTCCGGGAACACTGAAGCTTTCTTT
J gene: TRBJ1-1; clone size: NA; D gene: TRBD1; V gene: TRBV11-2; CDR3 protein: CASSLAMDRGGTEAFF; CDR3 DNA: TGTGCCAGCAGCTTAGCCATGGACAGGGGCGGCACTGAAGCTTTCTTT
J gene: TRBJ2-1; clone size: NA; D gene: TRBD2; V gene: TRBV5-6; CDR3 protein: CASIGGRVTYNEQFF; CDR3 DNA: TGTGCCAGCATAGGTGGGAGGGTTACCTACAATGAGCAGTTCTTC
J gene: TRBJ2-1; clone size: once; D gene: TRBD2; V gene: TRBV7-9; CDR3 protein: CASSQISGGIYNEQFF; CDR3 DNA: TGTGCCAGCAGCCAAATTAGCGGGGGAATCTACAATGAGCAGTTCTTC
J gene: TRBJ2-7; clone size: NA; D gene: NA; V gene: TRBV5-4; CDR3 protein: CASSPAGTVNEQYF; CDR3 DNA: TGTGCCAGCAGCCCGGCGGGCACAGTGAACGAGCAGTACTTC
J gene: TRBJ2-4; clone size: NA; D gene: NA; V gene: TRBV15; CDR3 protein: CATSTRVRKQGDMDIQYF; CDR3 DNA: TGTGCCACCAGCACCCGAGTTAGAAAACAGGGAGACATGGACATTCAGTACTTC
J gene: TRBJ2-3; clone size: NA; D gene: NA; V gene: TRBV15; CDR3 protein: CATSTRGGTDTQYF; CDR3 DNA: TGTGCCACCAGCACCAGGGGTGGCACAGATACGCAGTATTTT
J gene: TRBJ2-7; clone size: NA; D gene: TRBD2; V gene: TRBV6-6; CDR3 protein: CASSYIAGAGYEQYF; CDR3 DNA: TGTGCCAGCAGTTACATAGCGGGGGCCGGGTACGAGCAGTACTTC
J gene: TRBJ2-1; clone size: NA; D gene: TRBD2; V gene: TRBV19; CDR3 protein: CASSPSGLAAVNEQFF; CDR3 DNA: TGTGCCAGTAGTCCCTCCGGACTAGCGGCGGTCAATGAGCAGTTCTTC
J gene: TRBJ1-1; clone size: NA; D gene: TRBD1; V gene: TRBV2; CDR3 protein: CASSATGGEVTEAFF; CDR3 DNA: TGTGCCAGCAGCGCGACAGGGGGCGAGGTCACTGAAGCTTTCTTT
J gene: TRBJ2-5; clone size: NA; D gene: TRBD2; V gene: TRBV5-1; CDR3 protein: CASSYPIGLAGGPGQETQYF; CDR3 DNA: TGCGCCAGCAGCTACCCCATCGGACTAGCGGGGGGGCCGGGGCAAGAGACCCAGTACTTC
J gene: TRBJ1-2; clone size: NA; D gene: TRBD1; V gene: TRBV6-5; CDR3 protein: CASRLADRDYGYTF; CDR3 DNA: TGTGCCAGCAGACTTGCGGACAGGGACTATGGCTACACCTTC
J gene: TRBJ1-5; clone size: NA; D gene: TRBD1; V gene: TRBV19; CDR3 protein: CASTITDRGPQPQHF; CDR3 DNA: TGTGCCAGTACCATTACAGACAGGGGGCCTCAGCCCCAGCATTTT
J gene: TRBJ1-3; clone size: NA; D gene: NA; V gene: TRBV6-1; CDR3 protein: CASSVGGGGNTIYF; CDR3 DNA: TGTGCCAGCAGTGTCGGGGGAGGTGGAAACACCATATATTTT
J gene: TRBJ2-1; clone size: NA; D gene: NA; V gene: TRBV6-1; CDR3 protein: CASRGTAYNEQFF; CDR3 DNA: TGTGCCAGCCGCGGGACAGCCTACAATGAGCAGTTCTTC
J gene: TRBJ2-1; clone size: NA; D gene: NA; V gene: TRBV5-5; CDR3 protein: CASSFQGPEQFF; CDR3 DNA: TGTGCCAGCAGCTTCCAGGGCCCTGAGCAGTTCTTC
J gene: TRBJ2-5; clone size: NA; D gene: NA; V gene: TRBV30; CDR3 protein: CAWSVQEGSTQYF; CDR3 DNA: TGTGCCTGGAGTGTACAGGAGGGTAGTACCCAGTACTTC
J gene: TRBJ1-2; clone size: NA; D gene: TRBD1; V gene: TRBV30; CDR3 protein: CAFTGAPNYGYTF; CDR3 DNA: TGTGCCTTCACAGGGGCTCCAAACTATGGCTACACCTTC
J gene: TRBJ2-3; clone size: once; D gene: TRBD2; V gene: TRBV6-5; CDR3 protein: CASSYFGGGSTDTQYF; CDR3 DNA: TGTGCCAGCAGTTACTTTGGGGGGGGGAGCACAGATACGCAGTATTTT
J gene: TRBJ2-3; clone size: NA; D gene: NA; V gene: TRBV4-1; CDR3 protein: CASSQDPGF; CDR3 DNA: TGCGCCAGCAGCCAAGATCCCGGGTTT
J gene: TRBJ1-2; clone size: NA; D gene: NA; V gene: TRBV5-4; CDR3 protein: CASSYRQKFEDGYTF; CDR3 DNA: TGTGCCAGCAGCTACCGACAGAAATTCGAGGATGGCTACACCTTC
J gene: TRBJ2-1; clone size: NA; D gene: TRBD2; V gene: TRBV5-1; CDR3 protein: CASSSVGLAGNNEQFF; CDR3 DNA: TGCGCCAGCAGCTCGGTTGGACTAGCGGGGAACAATGAGCAGTTCTTC
J gene: TRBJ2-3; clone size: once; D gene: TRBD2; V gene: TRBV6-4; CDR3 protein: CASSVRGGPDTQYF; CDR3 DNA: TGTGCCAGCAGTGTTCGGGGGGGGCCAGATACGCAGTATTTT
J gene: TRBJ2-7; clone size: NA; D gene: NA; V gene: TRBV2; CDR3 protein: CASASSYEQYF; CDR3 DNA: TGTGCCAGCGCGTCCTCCTACGAGCAGTACTTC
J gene: TRBJ1-2; clone size: NA; D gene: NA; V gene: TRBV5-6; CDR3 protein: CASRHDLMGVLQGYTF; CDR3 DNA: TGTGCCAGCAGGCACGACCTAATGGGCGTCTTGCAGGGCTACACCTTC
J gene: TRBJ2-2; clone size: NA; D gene: TRBD1; V gene: TRBV7-7; CDR3 protein: CASSLLGPGQGVWNTGELFF; CDR3 DNA: TGTGCTAGCAGCTTACTAGGGCCGGGACAGGGGGTGTGGAACACCGGGGAGCTGTTTTTT
J gene: TRBJ2-3; clone size: few; D gene: TRBD1; V gene: TRBV10-3; CDR3 protein: CAISEQGAIPDTQYF; CDR3 DNA: TGTGCCATCAGTGAACAGGGGGCGATCCCAGATACGCAGTATTTT
J gene: TRBJ2-1; clone size: NA; D gene: TRBD2; V gene: TRBV9; CDR3 protein: CASTEVRGGGTDEQFF; CDR3 DNA: TGTGCCAGCACCGAAGTAAGAGGCGGGGGGACCGATGAGCAGTTCTTC
J gene: TRBJ2-2; clone size: NA; D gene: NA; V gene: TRBV30; CDR3 protein: CAWSGVVGELFF; CDR3 DNA: TGTGCCTGGAGTGGAGTCGTCGGGGAGCTGTTTTTT
J gene: TRBJ2-7; clone size: once; D gene: NA; V gene: TRBV6-1; CDR3 protein: CASMRVYEQYF; CDR3 DNA: TGTGCCAGCATGCGCGTTTACGAGCAGTACTTC
J gene: TRBJ2-7; clone size: NA; D gene: TRBD1; V gene: TRBV5-1; CDR3 protein: CASSLGQHPYEQYF; CDR3 DNA: TGCGCCAGCAGCCTGGGACAGCATCCCTACGAGCAGTACTTC
J gene: TRBJ2-1; clone size: NA; D gene: TRBD1; V gene: TRBV27; CDR3 protein: CASSWDSSYNEQFF; CDR3 DNA: TGTGCCAGCAGTTGGGACAGCTCCTACAATGAGCAGTTCTTC
J gene: TRBJ2-1; clone size: NA; D gene: TRBD2; V gene: TRBV9; CDR3 protein: CASTPIGLAVYNEQFF; CDR3 DNA: TGTGCCAGCACCCCCATAGGACTAGCCGTCTACAATGAGCAGTTCTTC
J gene: TRBJ1-3; clone size: NA; D gene: NA; V gene: TRBV4-1; CDR3 protein: CASSQAFGTRGWGNTIYF; CDR3 DNA: TGCGCCAGCAGCCAAGCGTTCGGTACTCGGGGGTGGGGAAACACCATATATTTT
J gene: TRBJ1-1; clone size: NA; D gene: NA; V gene: TRBV4-1; CDR3 protein: CASSQESRRIHSGEAFF; CDR3 DNA: TGCGCCAGCAGCCAAGAATCCCGCCGGATACATAGCGGTGAAGCTTTCTTT
J gene: TRBJ1-4; clone size: NA; D gene: TRBD1; V gene: TRBV30; CDR3 protein: CAYADRGSHREKLFF; CDR3 DNA: TGTGCCTATGCGGACAGGGGTTCTCACCGTGAAAAACTGTTTTTT
J gene: TRBJ2-5; clone size: NA; D gene: TRBD1; V gene: TRBV2; CDR3 protein: CASNPEGQGWGETQYF; CDR3 DNA: TGTGCCAGCAACCCGGAAGGACAGGGCTGGGGAGAGACCCAGTACTTC